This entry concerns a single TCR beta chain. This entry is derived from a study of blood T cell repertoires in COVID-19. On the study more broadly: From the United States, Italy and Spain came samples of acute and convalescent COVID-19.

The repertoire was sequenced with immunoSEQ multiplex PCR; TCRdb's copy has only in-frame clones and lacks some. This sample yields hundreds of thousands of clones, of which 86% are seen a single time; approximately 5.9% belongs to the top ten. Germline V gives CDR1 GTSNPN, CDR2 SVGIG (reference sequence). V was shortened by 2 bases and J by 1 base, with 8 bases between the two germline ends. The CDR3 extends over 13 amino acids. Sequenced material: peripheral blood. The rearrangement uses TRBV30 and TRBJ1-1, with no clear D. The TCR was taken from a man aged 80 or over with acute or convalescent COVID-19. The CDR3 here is CAWSLGKNTEAFF. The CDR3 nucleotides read TGTGCCTGGAGTCTCGGGAAGAACACTGAAGCTTTCTTT. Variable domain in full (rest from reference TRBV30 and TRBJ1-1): SQTIHQWPATLVQPVGSPLSLECTVEGTSNPNLYWYRQAAGRGLQLLFYSVGIGQISSEVPQNLSASRPQDRQFILSSKKLLLSDSGFYLCAWSLGKNTEAFFGQGTRLTVV.